The present T cell receptor beta chain was sequenced within a study of T cells expressing NK-cell markers. TCRdb reprocessed the 5' RACE reads; each CDR3 protein has one entry and no DNA is given. The ten top clones account for around 10%, within a sample of fewer than 400,000 distinct CDR3 sequences. CDR3 length equals 15 residues. Germline CDR1 SGHRS, CDR2 YFSETQ. Sequencing input: blood T cells: a sorted CD56 or NKG2C T cell subset, CD4+ or CD8+ T cells, or bulk PBMC T cells (not recorded which). V gene TRBV5-1 combines with J gene TRBJ1-3; checking the TCRdb D call of TRBD1 is not possible without DNA. The TCR originated in a woman in her fifties or sixties in good health. CDR3 region: CASSGDHRSGNTIYF.